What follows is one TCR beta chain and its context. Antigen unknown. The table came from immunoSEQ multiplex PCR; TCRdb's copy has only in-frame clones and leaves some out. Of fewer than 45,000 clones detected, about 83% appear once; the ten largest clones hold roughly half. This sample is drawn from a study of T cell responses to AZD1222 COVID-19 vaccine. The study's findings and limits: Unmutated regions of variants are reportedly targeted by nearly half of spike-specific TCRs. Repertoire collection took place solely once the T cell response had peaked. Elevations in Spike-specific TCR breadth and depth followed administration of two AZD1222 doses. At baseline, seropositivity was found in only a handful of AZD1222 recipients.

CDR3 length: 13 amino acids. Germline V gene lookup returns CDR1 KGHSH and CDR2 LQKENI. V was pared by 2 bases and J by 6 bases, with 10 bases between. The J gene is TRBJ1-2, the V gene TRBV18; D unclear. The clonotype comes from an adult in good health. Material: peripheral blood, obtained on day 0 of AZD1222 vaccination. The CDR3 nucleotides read TGTGCCAGCTCACCAACTTTCTCCGATGGCTACACCTTC. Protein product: CASSPTFSDGYTF.